This T cell receptor (beta chain) was sequenced for a study of blood T cell repertoires in COVID-19. Study information: Samples of COVID-19 (acute and convalescent) were obtained from the United States, Italy and Spain.

The table came from immunoSEQ multiplex PCR; TCRdb's copy has only in-frame clones and leaves some out. This sample has some 420,000 clones, with 80% to 90% found just once. Clinical history as reported by participants underpinned cohort assignment. Unmatched junction bases numbered 6, after V lost 2 bases and J lost 2 bases. The CDR3 is 16 residues long. Per germline, CDR1 ENHRY and CDR2 SYGVKD. The chain links TRBV10-3 to TRBJ2-3; 8 nucleotides line up with TRBD2. The clonotype comes from a man between 25 and 39 years old who had recovered from COVID-19. The specimen sequenced was PBMCs or T cells enriched from blood (not recorded which). CDR3 amino acids: CAISEGLAGPTDTQYF. In nucleotides, the CDR3 is TGTGCCATCAGTGAGGGGCTAGCGGGCCCCACAGATACGCAGTATTTT.